These 23 T cell receptor beta chains came from one sample sequenced in a study of cytomegalovirus exposure and HLA in healthy donors. It was with 60 Vbeta and 13 Jbeta primers that the PCR ran. Assay used: immunoSEQ multiplex PCR; TCRdb lists only in-frame clones, some missing. The sample table includes about 110,000 clones. Sequenced sample: PBMCs. These receptors all stem from a man between 25 and 39 years old in good health and CMV-seronegative.

CDR3 loop: CASSFTDTQYF. CDR3 bases: TGTGCCAGCAGCTTTACTGATACGCAGTATTTT. The chain recombines TRBV13 with TRBJ2-3, with D unclear. The V end was cut by 3 bases, the J end by 6 bases, with 4 bases between. CDR1 is PRHDT, CDR2 FYEKMQ, per germline (reference sequence). This CDR3 is 11 amino acids long.

The chain is built from TRBV6-6 and TRBJ2-5; the match to TRBD2 covers 10 bases. CDR3 length equals 15 residues. Per germline, CDR1 MNHNY and CDR2 SVGAGI (reference sequence). V was clipped by 7 bases and J by 5 bases; unmatched bases: 10. This chain's CDR3 is CASIPAGGPRETQYF. The CDR3 DNA sequence: TGTGCCAGCATCCCAGCGGGGGGGCCGAGGGAGACCCAGTACTTC.

The chain couples TRBV5-1 to TRBJ2-1; 8 bases agree with TRBD2. With 0 bases clipped from V and 6 bases from J, the junction kept 5 bases outside the gene matches. The CDR3 has 15 amino acids. Germline lookup yields CDR1 SGHRS and CDR2 YFSETQ. The CDR3 loop is CASSLAGTRGNEQFF. CDR3 in DNA: TGCGCCAGCAGCTTGGCGGGGACTAGGGGCAATGAGCAGTTCTTC.

The V call is TRBV6-6, the J call TRBJ2-7, with a possible D match to TRBD2 (6 bases). The CDR3 has 16 residues. V gave up 4 bases and J gave up 2 bases, with 18 bases separating them. CDR1 is MNHNY, CDR2 SVGAGI, per germline (reference sequence). CDR3 bases: TGTGCCAGCAGTTCCCTCGGGAAGGGGAGGACCTACGAGCAGTACTTC. Its protein product is CASSSLGKGRTYEQYF.

This chain joins TRBV7-2 and TRBJ1-1; TRBD1 aligns across 8 bases. CDR3 size: 14 residues. From germline, CDR1 is SGHTA and CDR2 FQGNSA. Trimming at V came to 2 bases and at J to 6 bases, leaving 5 bases not matched to a gene. CDR3 DNA: TGTGCCAGCAGCTTATGGGGCAGGGGGCCTGAAGCTTTCTTT. Translating gives CASSLWGRGPEAFF.

The rearrangement links TRBV5-4 to TRBJ2-1; 7 nucleotides agree with TRBD1. Germline CDR1 is SGHNT and CDR2 is YYREEE (reference sequence). The junction had 10 bases not matched to a gene; V was cut back by 4 bases and J by 9 bases. This CDR3 region has 14 residues. CDR3 in amino acids: CASSLQKGAGEQFF. In DNA, the CDR3 is TGTGCCAGCAGCCTGCAGAAGGGGGCGGGTGAGCAGTTCTTC.

V gene TRBV15 combines with J gene TRBJ2-5, with D perhaps TRBD1 (6 bases). CDR1 is LNHNV, CDR2 YYDKDF, per germline (reference sequence). The CDR3 spans 13 residues. Trimming left V 5 bases short and J 1 base short, with 8 bases between. The CDR3 DNA reads TGTGCCACCAGCGACAGGAGCCAAGAGACCCAGTACTTC. This encodes CATSDRSQETQYF.

The chain recombines TRBV30 with TRBJ1-5; no reliable D call. The V gene lost 8 bases and the J gene lost 0 bases, with 11 bases spanning the gap. Looked up from germline, CDR1 is GTSNPN and CDR2 is SVGIG (reference sequence). The CDR3 contains 13 residues. The CDR3 DNA reads as TGTGCCAGCAGCACAGATAGCAATCAGCCCCAGCATTTT. This codes for CASSTDSNQPQHF. Complete variable domain (other parts from reference TRBV30 and TRBJ1-5): SQTIHQWPATLVQPVGSPLSLECTVEGTSNPNLYWYRQAAGRGLQLLFYSVGIGQISSEVPQNLSASRPQDRQFILSSKKLLLSDSGFYLCASSTDSNQPQHFGDGTRLSIL.

The chain joins TRBV27 to TRBJ1-5; D not resolved. The CDR3 extends over 13 amino acids. The germline gives CDR1 MNHEY, CDR2 SMNVEV (reference sequence). Trimming pared 6 bases from V and 5 bases from J, leaving 11 bases between. The CDR3 loop reads CASSLEVDQPQHF. CDR3 bases: TGTGCCAGCAGCCTGGAGGTCGATCAGCCCCAGCATTTT.

The chain is built from TRBV7-9 and TRBJ2-5; TRBD2 matches at 10 bases. Matching the DNA end better, TRBJ2-7 makes the J call doubtful. Germline values: CDR1 SEHNR, CDR2 FQNEAQ (reference sequence). This CDR3 has 13 amino acids. The CDR3 nucleotides read TGTGCCAGCAAAGGGACTAGCGAGAACGAGCAGTACTTC. Its protein is CASKGTSENEQYF.

This chain joins TRBV18 and TRBJ2-5, with TRBD1 as a possible D gene (6 bases). Germline V gene sequence: CDR1 KGHSH, CDR2 LQKENI. The CDR3 is made up of 13 amino acids. Trimming took 2 bases from V and 5 from J, leaving 9 bases between them. The CDR3 region has the DNA TGTGCCAGCTCACCAGGGACATCGGAGACCCAGTACTTC. As protein: CASSPGTSETQYF.

Here the CDR3 DNA reads TGTGCCAGCAGCCCCATGGGCGGGGGGGCCGCAGAGACCCAGTACTTC. This translates into CASSPMGGGAAETQYF. J is TRBJ2-5 and V is TRBV27; 9 bases map to TRBD2. Germline V CDR1 and CDR2: MNHEY, SMNVEV (reference sequence). With V trimmed by 6 bases and J by 4 bases, 12 bases remained unmatched. This CDR3 is 16 amino acids long.

The rearrangement links TRBV7-9 to TRBJ1-4; no clear D gene. CDR1 and CDR2 (germline): SEHNR, FQNEAQ (reference sequence). The CDR3 runs 14 residues. Trimming stripped 5 bases from V and 8 bases from J, with 15 bases between. In DNA form, the CDR3 reads TGTGCCAGCAGCCTCTCCACGCGGGCGGAAAAACTGTTTTTT. This sequence encodes CASSLSTRAEKLFF.

V usage is TRBV2 and J usage is TRBJ2-5, with a weak D call TRBD1 (5 bases). The CDR3 runs to 17 residues. Germline V gene lookup returns CDR1 SNHLY and CDR2 FYNNEI. The V end was cut by 5 bases, the J end by 1 base, with 20 bases between. The CDR3 coding sequence is TGTGCCAGCAGTCCCCAGGGTATATTGTCCAGCCAAGAGACCCAGTACTTC. Translation: CASSPQGILSSQETQYF.

The genes are TRBV5-1 and TRBJ2-1, with TRBD2 identical over 9 bases. CDR1 is SGHRS and CDR2 is YFSETQ in the germline V gene. J was trimmed by 5 bases and V by 4 bases; bases with no gene match: 7. The CDR3 covers 15 residues. CDR3 residues: CASSRGGAWDNEQFF. In nucleotides, the CDR3 is TGCGCCAGCAGCCGCGGGGGGGCCTGGGACAATGAGCAGTTCTTC.

The rearrangement uses TRBV7-9 and TRBJ2-5, with 11 bases lining up with TRBD2. The junction had 13 bases not matched to a gene; V was cut back by 4 bases and J by 9 bases. The CDR3 is 16 amino acids. From germline, CDR1 is SEHNR and CDR2 FQNEAQ (reference sequence). The chain's CDR3 is CASSYQASGGLGAQYF. The CDR3 bases are TGTGCCAGCAGCTACCAGGCTAGCGGGGGGCTAGGGGCCCAGTACTTC.

The chain uses TRBV7-9 and TRBJ1-1; D possibly corresponds to TRBD1 (5 bases). CDR3 length: 16 residues. V lost 3 bases to trimming and J lost 6 bases, with 20 bases between them. Germline CDR1 and CDR2: SEHNR and FQNEAQ (reference sequence). Written as DNA, the CDR3 is TGTGCCAGCAGCTTCTTGTCCGGAGGGGCCGGGGCTGAAGCTTTCTTT. Translating gives CASSFLSGGAGAEAFF.

This chain links TRBV12-1 with TRBJ2-3; the D call in the table, TRBD2, was not verified against the DNA. TRBV12-1 is shown as a pseudogene. There are 15 residues in the CDR3. The chain's CDR3 is CASSCPTSAGDTQYF. CDR3 sequence (DNA): TGTGCCAGCAGCTGCCCGACTAGCGCCGGAGATACGCAGTATTTT.

The rearrangement uses TRBV10-3 and TRBJ2-7, with a possible D match to TRBD1 (6 bases). The CDR3 has 14 residues. Germline V gene sequence: CDR1 ENHRY, CDR2 SYGVKD. V was trimmed by 2 bases and J by 3 bases, leaving 11 bases between them. The CDR3 coding sequence is TGTGCCATCAGTGAGGGGGACATCATCTACGAGCAGTACTTC. Encoded protein: CAISEGDIIYEQYF.

The genes are TRBV7-2 and TRBJ2-7; 8 bases are shared with TRBD1. The CDR3 loop spans 15 amino acids. V lost 2 bases and J lost 4; bases outside the gene matches: 7. In germline, CDR1 is SGHTA, CDR2 FQGNSA. The CDR3 is CASSLSGQGAYEQYF. CDR3 in DNA: TGTGCCAGCAGCTTATCGGGGCAGGGGGCTTACGAGCAGTACTTC.

The chain is built from TRBV2 and TRBJ1-2; D is perhaps TRBD1 (5 bases). The length of the CDR3 is 14 residues. V shed 7 bases and J shed 1 base, with 13 bases lying between them. The germline CDR1 and CDR2 sequences are SNHLY and FYNNEI. The CDR3 spells CASTTAPFNYGYTF. The CDR3 DNA follows: TGTGCCAGCACGACAGCACCCTTTAACTATGGCTACACCTTC. Full variable domain (rest looked up from reference TRBV2 and TRBJ1-2): EPEVTQTPSHQVTQMGQEVILRCVPISNHLYFYWYRQILGQKVEFLVSFYNNEISEKSEIFDDQFSVERPDGSNFTLKIRSTKLEDSAMYFCASTTAPFNYGYTFGSGTRLTVV.

A remark on this clone: The junction differs from germline at one of its ends, possibly a read error. The chain recombines TRBV7-2 with TRBJ2-2; no definite D call. The CDR3 totals 16 residues. CDR1 and CDR2 (germline): SGHTA, FQGNSA. Written as DNA, the CDR3 is TGTGTCAGCAGCTTATTAGCCCAGATGAACACCGGGGAGCTGTTTTTT. Its translation: CVSSLLAQMNTGELFF.

As for this clone: The junction departs from the called germline gene at one end, perhaps through a read error. The chain has TRBV11-3 and TRBJ2-7, with 7 bases aligning to TRBD1. The length of the CDR3 is 15 residues. CDR1 and CDR2 (germline): SGHNT, YENEEA. The CDR3 DNA reads TGTGCCAGCAGCTTAGGACAGGGAAAGACCTACGAGCGGTACTTC. This encodes CASSLGQGKTYERYF.